This is a list of T cell receptor beta chains from one sample in a study of blood T cell repertoires in COVID-19. Assay used: immunoSEQ multiplex PCR; TCRdb lists only in-frame clones, some missing. The sample shows roughly 99,000 clones, around 88% of them seen only once. Sequences were obtained from peripheral blood. The receptors here all came from a man aged 45-65 years with active or convalescent COVID-19. The CDR3 runs from the conserved cysteine through the conserved F or W. D genes are given only for firm matches. Clone size is stated in some rows and not others, as once, few, many or a class when expanded.

j_call,clone_size,v_call,d_call,cdr3_nt,cdr3_aa
TRBJ2-7,-,TRBV6-6,TRBD1,TGTGCCAGCAGTCGCAGACAGGGGAGCTCCTACGAGCAGTACTTC,CASSRRQGSSYEQYF
TRBJ1-1,-,TRBV6-5,-,TGTGCCAGCAAGGGGTCCACTGAAGCTTTCTTT,CASKGSTEAFF
TRBJ2-1,once,TRBV5-1,-,TGCGCCAGCAGCTTGCGTGTACAGCACAATGAGCAGTTCTTC,CASSLRVQHNEQFF
TRBJ2-1,-,TRBV27,TRBD1,TGTGCCAGCAGTAGGGACAGGGGGTACAATGAGCAGTTCTTC,CASSRDRGYNEQFF
TRBJ2-1,-,TRBV6-6,-,TGTGCCAGCAGTTCCCCGGGCTCCTACAATGAGCAGTTCTTC,CASSSPGSYNEQFF
TRBJ1-1,-,TRBV9,-,TGTGCCAGCAGCGGCAGGGCGGGGATGAACACTGAAGCTTTCTTT,CASSGRAGMNTEAFF
TRBJ1-4,once,TRBV15,TRBD1,TGTGCCACCAGCAGGTACACAGGGGGCGGTGAAAAACTGTTTTTT,CATSRYTGGGEKLFF
TRBJ2-2,once,TRBV11-3,-,TGTGCCAGCAGCCGAGGGTACACCGGGGAGCTGTTTTTT,CASSRGYTGELFF
TRBJ1-4,-,TRBV30,-,TGTGCCTGGAGCCCCTTAGAGGAAAAACTGTTTTTT,CAWSPLEEKLFF
TRBJ2-7,-,TRBV2,TRBD2,TGTGCCAGCAGCGTTGGACTAGCAGTGTACGAGCAGTACTTC,CASSVGLAVYEQYF
TRBJ1-6,-,TRBV27,-,TGTGCCAGCAGTTCCTTACAGGGTAGGGGATATAATTCACCCCTCCACTTT,CASSSLQGRGYNSPLHF
TRBJ1-1,-,TRBV6-5,-,TGTGCCAGCACGGGGCCCGGGGGGCCCACTGAAGCTTTCTTT,CASTGPGGPTEAFF
TRBJ2-1,once,TRBV4-3,TRBD2,TGCGCCAGCAGCCAAGATGCGGGAGTCGTACATGAGCAGTTCTTC,CASSQDAGVVHEQFF
TRBJ1-5,-,TRBV20-1,-,TGCAGTGCTAGTGTCCGAGAGAATCAGCCCCAGCATTTT,CSASVRENQPQHF
TRBJ2-2,few,TRBV4-1,-,TGCGCCACTGGACACGCGAACACCGGGGAGCTGTTTTTT,CATGHANTGELFF
TRBJ2-5,-,TRBV29-1,-,TGCAGCGCCTCGGACGCGCAAAGCGGGACCCAGTACTTC,CSASDAQSGTQYF
TRBJ1-1,-,TRBV30,-,TGTGCCTGGAACAATCAGGGCTCCACTGAAGCTTTCTTT,CAWNNQGSTEAFF
TRBJ1-2,-,TRBV5-4,TRBD1,TGTGCCAGCAGCGCGACCGGGACAGGAGGGTACACCTTC,CASSATGTGGYTF
TRBJ2-7,few,TRBV3-1/TRBV3-2,TRBD2,TGTGCCAGCAGCCACGAATCCATAGCGGGAGTTCTCCACGAGCAGTACTTC,CASSHESIAGVLHEQYF
TRBJ2-7,-,TRBV19,TRBD1,TGTGCCAGTAGTATAAGACAGGGGCCTTCAAGCTCCTACGAGCAGTACTTC,CASSIRQGPSSSYEQYF
TRBJ2-3,once,TRBV7-9,-,TGTGCCAGCAGCTTAACAGGGCCCAGCACAGATACGCAGTATTTT,CASSLTGPSTDTQYF